This T cell receptor beta chain was profiled in a study of CD8 T cells in Susac syndrome. Germline CDR1 is MNHGY and CDR2 is SVAAGI. The CDR3 extends over 14 amino acids. The germline V and J ends were trimmed by 7 bases and 0 bases, with 13 bases remaining between them. Reverse transcription used 0.5 to 1 ug RNA and random hexamers. The method of amplification for TCR beta CDR3 was immunoSEQ multiplex PCR, covering 54 Vbeta and 13 Jbeta. Via MiXCR, TCRdb re-called the immunoSEQ multiplex PCR reads, giving one row per CDR3 protein. The sample gives over 120,000 distinct CDR3 sequences, approximately 94% of which show up once; over 0.07% is in the top ten. Turning to this clonotype: No antigen is known for it.

Study results and limitations: An acknowledgment was made by the study that its TCR sequencing and HLA analysis involved relatively few individuals.

Sequencing of TCR beta covered CD8+ and CD4+ T cells obtained from blood. Negative isolation yielded CD8+ and CD4+ T cells; FACS enriched TEMRA cells. This receptor was obtained from a human donor in good health. This chain uses TRBV6-9 with TRBJ2-7; D possibly matches TRBD1 or TRBD2 (5 bases each). The sequenced sample was CD4+ T cells from PBMCs. The CDR3 region has the DNA TGTGCCAGCAATTCCGAAGGGACCTCCTACGAGCAGTACTTC. Its translation is CASNSEGTSYEQYF.